This record concerns one TCR beta chain sequence. V shed 1 base and J shed 6 bases, with 11 bases lying between them. This CDR3 comprises 13 residues. CDR1 SGHTS and CDR2 YDEGEE come from the germline V gene. The data were obtained in a study of OX40 agonist ivuxolimab in advanced cancers. TCRdb keeps only in-frame clones here, not all; method: immunoSEQ multiplex PCR. This sample has tens of thousands of clones; roughly 89% occur once, and the top ten carry 4.5% to 5.5%. The input for sequencing was CD4+ or CD8+ T cells sorted from blood, taken in a trial of the OX40 agonist ivuxolimab. V usage is TRBV5-8 and J usage is TRBJ2-7; D perhaps matches TRBD1 (5 bases). The clonotype originates from an adult with an advanced solid tumor such as melanoma, head and neck, liver or kidney cancer. This chain's CDR3 is CASSLFQGGEQYF. DNA of the CDR3: TGTGCCAGCAGCTTGTTTCAGGGTGGCGAGCAGTACTTC.